This note documents a single T cell receptor beta chain sequence. The specificity of this receptor is unknown. The input lacks base qualities; no much larger clone sits a single base away. Collaborating institutions collected whole blood in K2EDTA tubes following their own protocols. Collaborator samples were shipped for TCRbeta analysis as frozen whole blood, isolated PBMCs, or DNA extracted from either sample type. TCRbeta CDR3 regions were amplified from genomic DNA using the immunoSEQ Assay, a bias-controlled multiplex PCR. As for the authors' bioinformatics: The number of nucleated cells in each sample was estimated from the amplification of reference gene primers within the assay. To quantify the absolute abundance of each unique TCRbeta CDR3 rearrangement, sequence reads were collapsed and filtered. For each sample, productive Simpson clonality was calculated as the square root of Simpson's diversity index across productive rearrangements. In TCRdb, the immuneACCESS table is reduced to in-frame sequences with V and J assigned. These tables do not hold every clone; where another copy was compared, an unresolved V gene accounts for under half, and the others remain unexplained. V, J and clone size derive from that table, while D and trimming were established from the DNA sequence. In this sample the table shows around 97,000 clones, approximately 89% of which occur a single time. Approximately 17% of the sample goes to the ten largest clones.

V and J are trimmed by 9 bases and 6 bases, and the gene matches miss 12 bases of the junction. From the cysteine up to the phenylalanine, the CDR3 has a length of 15 residues. Just the 45-base CDR3 DNA is kept, in frame starting at base 1. The germline V gene yields KGHSH for CDR1 and LQKENI for CDR2. The data belong to a study of blood T cell repertoires in COVID-19 (dated by TCRdb to about 2020). About the investigation overall: Samples from collaborators originated in the United States, Italy and Spain and spanned both the acute and convalescent phases of COVID-19. Where HLA class I and class II types were available, the types were taken from metadata supplied by the sample provider, not from assay-based typing. The samples were drawn from the first 160 participants of the ongoing ImmuneRACE study and from some 1,300 subjects provided by 6 global collaborators. The repertoires were released in a freely available public database meant as a resource for research on the immune response to SARS-CoV-2. Sample metadata almost always included a de-identified subject ID, COVID-19 status, age in years and sex. Subjects who had been exposed to COVID-19, were actively infected with it, or had recovered from it provided the deeply sampled blood TCRbeta repertoires that made up the dataset. The prospective study material was composed of cDNA or gDNA derived from T cells, B-cell-depleted T cells, or PBMCs.

Points the paper makes about the study in general: Clinical and demographic metadata were provided uncurated, with the amount varying by source and participant.

The chain couples TRBV18 to TRBJ2-1; 9 bases in between match TRBD1. The sequenced sample consisted of peripheral blood. This sequence was found in an elderly woman in a cohort sampled during active COVID-19. This receptor has the CDR3 CASSVGQGSINEQFF. The bases are TGTGCCAGTTCCGTGGGACAGGGCAGCATCAATGAGCAGTTCTTC.